Listed below are T cell receptor beta chains from one sample, sequenced in a study of blood T cell repertoires in COVID-19. Libraries were prepared by immunoSEQ multiplex PCR; TCRdb keeps only in-frame clonotypes and omits some of them. The sample records about 28,000 clones, roughly 87% being singletons. Material: peripheral blood. These receptors were collected from a man aged 60 to 75 with active COVID-19. CDR3s include the opening cysteine and the closing phenylalanine or tryptophan. D genes are given only for firm matches. Size is omitted from some rows. Given values are once, few, many or a class for expanded clones.

V gene: TRBV14; clone size: -; D gene: TRBD1; J gene: TRBJ1-2; CDR3 DNA: TGTGCCAGCAGCCAAGTCAGGACAGGCGGCTACACCTTC; CDR3 protein: CASSQVRTGGYTF
V gene: TRBV9; clone size: -; D gene: TRBD1; J gene: TRBJ1-5; CDR3 DNA: TGTGCCAGCAGCATCGGACAGGGGAATCCGCCCCAGCATTTT; CDR3 protein: CASSIGQGNPPQHF
V gene: TRBV3-1/TRBV3-2; clone size: -; D gene: TRBD2; J gene: TRBJ2-3; CDR3 DNA: TGTGCCAGCAGTCCTAGCGGGGGGGCTCATACGCAGTATTTT; CDR3 protein: CASSPSGGAHTQYF
V gene: TRBV7-9; clone size: -; D gene: TRBD1; J gene: TRBJ1-1; CDR3 DNA: TGTGCCAGCAGCCAAGGACAGGGGGAAATGAACACTGAAGCTTTCTTT; CDR3 protein: CASSQGQGEMNTEAFF
V gene: TRBV10-3; clone size: -; D gene: TRBD1; J gene: TRBJ1-1; CDR3 DNA: TGTGCCATCAGGGACAGGTGGAACACTGAAGCTTTCTTT; CDR3 protein: CAIRDRWNTEAFF
V gene: TRBV9; clone size: -; D gene: TRBD1; J gene: TRBJ1-2; CDR3 DNA: TGTGCCAGCAGCCCAGACGGGACAGAGTATGGCTACACCTTC; CDR3 protein: CASSPDGTEYGYTF
V gene: TRBV12-3/TRBV12-4; clone size: -; D gene: TRBD1; J gene: TRBJ1-2; CDR3 DNA: TGTGCCAGCAGTCCAGGGGGCTCTTGGGGCTACACCTTC; CDR3 protein: CASSPGGSWGYTF
V gene: TRBV11-2; clone size: -; D gene: -; J gene: TRBJ1-1; CDR3 DNA: TGTGCCAGCAGCTCACCCAGGCGGAGGATTTCGAACACTGAAGCTTTCTTT; CDR3 protein: CASSSPRRRISNTEAFF
V gene: TRBV6-4; clone size: -; D gene: -; J gene: TRBJ1-3; CDR3 DNA: TGTGCCAGCAGTGATAATTGGGGGCCTGGAAACACCATATATTTT; CDR3 protein: CASSDNWGPGNTIYF
V gene: TRBV19; clone size: -; D gene: -; J gene: TRBJ1-5; CDR3 DNA: TGTGCCAGTAGTAAGTTCAGGGGCAATCAGCCCCAGCATTTT; CDR3 protein: CASSKFRGNQPQHF
V gene: TRBV3-1/TRBV3-2; clone size: -; D gene: TRBD2; J gene: TRBJ2-1; CDR3 DNA: TGTGCCAGCAGCCAAGGGACTAGCGGGGGGGGCGAGTTCTTC; CDR3 protein: CASSQGTSGGGEFF
V gene: TRBV5-6; clone size: -; D gene: -; J gene: TRBJ2-2; CDR3 DNA: TGTGCCAGCAGCCCTACTGGCTGGACTAAGAACACCGGGGAGCTGTTTTTT; CDR3 protein: CASSPTGWTKNTGELFF
V gene: TRBV13; clone size: -; D gene: -; J gene: TRBJ1-1; CDR3 DNA: TGTGCCAGCAGCCCCGGGCGGGGGACTCCGAACACTGAAGCTTTCTTT; CDR3 protein: CASSPGRGTPNTEAFF
V gene: TRBV18; clone size: -; D gene: -; J gene: TRBJ1-2; CDR3 DNA: TGTGCCAGCTCACCACCAGAGGAGTACCTCTATGGCTACACCTTC; CDR3 protein: CASSPPEEYLYGYTF
V gene: TRBV5-1; clone size: -; D gene: -; J gene: TRBJ1-5; CDR3 DNA: TGCGCCAGCAGTCAAGACTGGAACAATCAGCCCCAGCATTTT; CDR3 protein: CASSQDWNNQPQHF
V gene: TRBV11-2; clone size: -; D gene: -; J gene: TRBJ1-5; CDR3 DNA: TGTGCCAGCAGCCTCGGTCCTAGCAATCAGCCCCAGCATTTT; CDR3 protein: CASSLGPSNQPQHF
V gene: TRBV5-1; clone size: -; D gene: TRBD2; J gene: TRBJ2-1; CDR3 DNA: TGCGCCAGCAGCTTGGAACGGGGGGAGGACAATGAGCAGTTCTTC; CDR3 protein: CASSLERGEDNEQFF
V gene: TRBV15; clone size: -; D gene: -; J gene: TRBJ1-4; CDR3 DNA: TGTGCCACCAGCAGAGCGGGCGGCGGGGTTGAAAAACTGTTTTTT; CDR3 protein: CATSRAGGGVEKLFF
V gene: TRBV18; clone size: -; D gene: -; J gene: TRBJ1-1; CDR3 DNA: TGTGCCAGCTCCGAGCAGACAGCGAACACTGAAGCTTTCTTT; CDR3 protein: CASSEQTANTEAFF
V gene: TRBV6-5; clone size: -; D gene: -; J gene: TRBJ2-3; CDR3 DNA: TGTGCCACCAGGGACAAGAGCACAGATACGCAGTATTTT; CDR3 protein: CATRDKSTDTQYF
V gene: TRBV3-1/TRBV3-2; clone size: few; D gene: TRBD1; J gene: TRBJ1-6; CDR3 DNA: TGTGCCAGCAGGTCCCGGGACAGGGCCAATTCACCCCTCCACTTT; CDR3 protein: CASRSRDRANSPLHF
V gene: TRBV6-6; clone size: -; D gene: -; J gene: TRBJ1-1; CDR3 DNA: TGTGCCAGCAGTACAGGGTTTAGAACTTTCTTT; CDR3 protein: CASSTGFRTFF
V gene: TRBV6-6; clone size: -; D gene: TRBD1; J gene: TRBJ1-6; CDR3 DNA: TGTGCCAGCAGCCCCGGGACAGGGTATAATTCACCCCTCCACTTT; CDR3 protein: CASSPGTGYNSPLHF
V gene: TRBV14; clone size: -; D gene: -; J gene: TRBJ1-2; CDR3 DNA: TGTGCCAGGAAAGACCTGAGGGGCTACACCTTC; CDR3 protein: CARKDLRGYTF
V gene: TRBV24-1; clone size: -; D gene: -; J gene: TRBJ1-2; CDR3 DNA: TGTGCCACCCAGGGAAGGTATGGCTACACCTTC; CDR3 protein: CATQGRYGYTF
V gene: TRBV27; clone size: once; D gene: TRBD1; J gene: TRBJ2-3; CDR3 DNA: TGTGCCAGCAGTTTTTACAGGGGTAGCACAGATACGCAGTATTTT; CDR3 protein: CASSFYRGSTDTQYF
V gene: TRBV18; clone size: -; D gene: -; J gene: TRBJ1-2; CDR3 DNA: TGTGCCAGCTCACCATTAAGGGAGGACGGCTACACCTTC; CDR3 protein: CASSPLREDGYTF
V gene: TRBV19; clone size: -; D gene: TRBD1; J gene: TRBJ2-5; CDR3 DNA: TGTGCCAGTAGCTTGACAGGGGTTAAAGAGACCCAGTACTTC; CDR3 protein: CASSLTGVKETQYF
V gene: TRBV9; clone size: -; D gene: TRBD1; J gene: TRBJ2-1; CDR3 DNA: TGTGCCAGCAGTGCACAGGGGACCTATTACAATGAGCAGTTCTTC; CDR3 protein: CASSAQGTYYNEQFF
V gene: TRBV30; clone size: -; D gene: TRBD2; J gene: TRBJ2-3; CDR3 DNA: TGTGCCTGGAGCCAGGGACTACAAGATACGCAGTATTTT; CDR3 protein: CAWSQGLQDTQYF
V gene: TRBV18; clone size: -; D gene: TRBD1; J gene: TRBJ2-7; CDR3 DNA: TGTGCCAGCTCACCACCGGGACAGGGGGGTTACGAGCAGTACTTC; CDR3 protein: CASSPPGQGGYEQYF
V gene: TRBV11-2; clone size: -; D gene: -; J gene: TRBJ2-1; CDR3 DNA: TGTGCCAGCAGCTCCTCGGCGGCAGGGAAAACGCTAATCTACAATGAGCAGTTCTTC; CDR3 protein: CASSSSAAGKTLIYNEQFF
V gene: TRBV6-5; clone size: -; D gene: TRBD1; J gene: TRBJ2-7; CDR3 DNA: TGTGCCAGCAGTAGCACAGGGGCCGAGCAGTACTTC; CDR3 protein: CASSSTGAEQYF
V gene: TRBV7-2; clone size: -; D gene: -; J gene: TRBJ1-1; CDR3 DNA: TGTGCCAGCAGCTTGAGGAGGCAGGCTGAAGCTTTCTTT; CDR3 protein: CASSLRRQAEAFF
V gene: TRBV2; clone size: -; D gene: -; J gene: TRBJ1-4; CDR3 DNA: TGTGCCAGCAGGACCCCGGCGGAGGAAAAACTGTTTTTT; CDR3 protein: CASRTPAEEKLFF
V gene: TRBV24-1; clone size: -; D gene: -; J gene: TRBJ2-7; CDR3 DNA: TGTGCCACCAGTGAGGGGGGACAGCTCTCCTACGAGCAGTACTTC; CDR3 protein: CATSEGGQLSYEQYF
V gene: TRBV5-1; clone size: -; D gene: TRBD1; J gene: TRBJ2-4; CDR3 DNA: TGCGCCAGCAGCGAAGAACCTGGACAGGGGATTTTAGCCAAAAACATTCAGTACTTC; CDR3 protein: CASSEEPGQGILAKNIQYF
V gene: TRBV4-1; clone size: -; D gene: TRBD1; J gene: TRBJ1-5; CDR3 DNA: TGCGCCAGCAGCCAATCGGGGGTCCCAGGGGGTGGATATAGCAATCAGCCCCAGCATTTT; CDR3 protein: CASSQSGVPGGGYSNQPQHF
V gene: TRBV9; clone size: once; D gene: TRBD1; J gene: TRBJ2-7; CDR3 DNA: TGTGCCAGCAGCCCACGGGACAGGGAAGTGGAAGAGCAGTACTTC; CDR3 protein: CASSPRDREVEEQYF
V gene: TRBV27; clone size: once; D gene: TRBD1; J gene: TRBJ1-3; CDR3 DNA: TGTGCCAGCAGTCCCCAGGGACAGGGTTTTGGAAACACCATATATTTT; CDR3 protein: CASSPQGQGFGNTIYF
V gene: TRBV15; clone size: -; D gene: TRBD1; J gene: TRBJ1-3; CDR3 DNA: TGTGCCACCAGCACTCAGGGGGGCGGAAACACCATATATTTT; CDR3 protein: CATSTQGGGNTIYF
V gene: TRBV4-1; clone size: -; D gene: TRBD1; J gene: TRBJ1-2; CDR3 DNA: TGCGCCAGCAGGCCACCAGGGGGCGACTATGGCTACACCTTC; CDR3 protein: CASRPPGGDYGYTF
V gene: TRBV7-9; clone size: -; D gene: TRBD1; J gene: TRBJ1-1; CDR3 DNA: TGTGCCAGCAGCAGACAGGGGGCCGGCACTGAAGCTTTCTTT; CDR3 protein: CASSRQGAGTEAFF
V gene: TRBV6-2/TRBV6-3; clone size: -; D gene: -; J gene: TRBJ2-3; CDR3 DNA: TGTGCCAGCAGTTACGAGGGTGGATGGGATACGCAGTATTTT; CDR3 protein: CASSYEGGWDTQYF
V gene: TRBV7-2; clone size: -; D gene: TRBD2; J gene: TRBJ2-2; CDR3 DNA: TGTGCCAGCAGCTTATTCTCCGGGACTAGCGGAGGCACCGGGGAGCTGTTTTTT; CDR3 protein: CASSLFSGTSGGTGELFF
V gene: TRBV6-5; clone size: -; D gene: -; J gene: TRBJ2-3; CDR3 DNA: TGTGCCAGCAGGGGGGGTAGCACAGATACGCAGTATTTT; CDR3 protein: CASRGGSTDTQYF